This paragraph reports one T cell receptor beta chain. Its antigen is not known. A much larger clone sits a single nucleotide away, making a read error possible. These data belong to a study of molecular identifiers for immune sequencing clone quantification. MiXCR was run by TCRdb on the PCR reads, yielding one entry per CDR3 protein. The table lists about 68,000 distinct CDR3 sequences, 15% to 20% of them singletons. Germline V lookup: CDR1 MRHNA, CDR2 SNTAGT. The CDR3 consists of 16 residues. The study, taken as a whole, reports: A shared barcode on identical TCR molecules could lead to underestimated sizes for highly expanded clones.

The chain has TRBV6-4 and TRBJ2-1; D perhaps matches TRBD1 (5 bases). This clonotype was sampled from a human donor in good health. Some libraries in this study had Jurkat cell RNA spiked in. The sequenced sample was naive CD8+ T cells from blood, with Jurkat cell RNA spiked in. The subset: FACS-sorted CD8+CD4-CCR7+CD45RA+ naive T cells. CDR3 nucleotide sequence: TGTGCCAGCAGTCTGATTCAGGGAATCCCTGTAAATGAGCGGTTCTTC. It codes for CASSLIQGIPVNERFF.